This T cell receptor beta chain was recovered during a study of blood T cell repertoires in COVID-19. Donors in Cohort 3 counted as recovered after two negative PCRs, clearance, or symptom resolution. Methods used by the authors: From reference gene primer amplification, estimates of nucleated cell counts were derived. Sequencing was performed with immunoSEQ multiplex PCR; in TCRdb, only in-frame clones are kept and a portion is missing. Clone size and V and J calls were adopted from that table, with D and trimming inferred from the DNA. The table records 280,000 or so clones, 75% to 90% of them present only once. Sequences were obtained from PBMCs or T cells enriched from blood (not recorded which). The source of this sequence is a man younger than 40 who had recovered from COVID-19.

CDR3 bases: TGTGCCAGCAGCCAAGATCTCGGGACAGGGGCGAAAGATACGCAGTATTTT. It encodes CASSQDLGTGAKDTQYF. This chain connects TRBV4-2 to TRBJ2-3; 10 nucleotides align to TRBD1. J was trimmed by 5 bases and V by 0 bases; bases with no gene match: 8. Germline V gives CDR1 LGHNA, CDR2 YNFKEQ. The CDR3 totals 17 residues.